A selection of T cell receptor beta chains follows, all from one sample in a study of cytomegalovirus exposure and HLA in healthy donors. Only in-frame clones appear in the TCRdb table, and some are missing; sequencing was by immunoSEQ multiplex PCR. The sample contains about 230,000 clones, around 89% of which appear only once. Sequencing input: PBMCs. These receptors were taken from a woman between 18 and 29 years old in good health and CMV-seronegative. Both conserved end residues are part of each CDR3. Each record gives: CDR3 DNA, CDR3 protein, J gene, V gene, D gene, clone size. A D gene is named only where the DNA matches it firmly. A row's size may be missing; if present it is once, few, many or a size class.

CDR3 DNA: TGTGCCAGCAGTGGCAAAACTAGCGGGAGGGTTTACGAGCAGTACTTC
CDR3 protein: CASSGKTSGRVYEQYF
J gene: TRBJ2-7
V gene: TRBV2
D gene: TRBD2
clone size: .

CDR3 DNA: TGCGCCAGCATACTAGCGGGGGGAGGATTCCAGTACTTC
CDR3 protein: CASILAGGGFQYF
J gene: TRBJ2-5
V gene: TRBV10-2
D gene: TRBD2
clone size: once

CDR3 DNA: TGTGCCAGCAGCTTGAGTGGAGGGGGGGTGGGGGAGACCCAGTACTTC
CDR3 protein: CASSLSGGGVGETQYF
J gene: TRBJ2-5
V gene: TRBV7-2
D gene: .
clone size: .

CDR3 DNA: TGTGCCAGCCAAGGGGACAGGGGATCCTACGAGCAGTACTTC
CDR3 protein: CASQGDRGSYEQYF
J gene: TRBJ2-7
V gene: TRBV2
D gene: TRBD1
clone size: once

CDR3 DNA: TGCGCCAGCAGCCAGCGGACCGTAGGGCGGGGGCCCCCGGACAATGAGCAGTTCTTC
CDR3 protein: CASSQRTVGRGPPDNEQFF
J gene: TRBJ2-1
V gene: TRBV4-3
D gene: .
clone size: .

CDR3 DNA: TGTGCCAGCAGCCTGGGACAAAAGTTTAACTATGGCTACACCTTC
CDR3 protein: CASSLGQKFNYGYTF
J gene: TRBJ1-2
V gene: TRBV7-9
D gene: .
clone size: .

CDR3 DNA: TGTGCCAGCAGTTACTCGACTCCGAACTATGGCTACACCTTC
CDR3 protein: CASSYSTPNYGYTF
J gene: TRBJ1-2
V gene: TRBV6-5
D gene: .
clone size: few

CDR3 DNA: TGTGCCAGCAGCTTTCCGGGACAGGGGGCTTACGAGCAGTACTTC
CDR3 protein: CASSFPGQGAYEQYF
J gene: TRBJ2-7
V gene: TRBV7-9
D gene: TRBD1
clone size: .

CDR3 DNA: TGTGCCAGCAACTACTTTGACCAGCAAACAGATACGCAGTATTTT
CDR3 protein: CASNYFDQQTDTQYF
J gene: TRBJ2-3
V gene: TRBV9
D gene: .
clone size: .

CDR3 DNA: TGTGCCAGCAGTAAGGGGACTAGCACAGATACGCAGTATTTT
CDR3 protein: CASSKGTSTDTQYF
J gene: TRBJ2-3
V gene: TRBV5-4
D gene: .
clone size: .

CDR3 DNA: TGCGCCAGCAGCCAAGTGGAGGGTGCCGGGGAGCTGTTTTTT
CDR3 protein: CASSQVEGAGELFF
J gene: TRBJ2-2
V gene: TRBV4-3
D gene: .
clone size: .

CDR3 DNA: TGTGCCAGCACCCAACCGGGACAAGCCTCCGATGGCTACACCTTC
CDR3 protein: CASTQPGQASDGYTF
J gene: TRBJ1-2
V gene: TRBV6-5
D gene: .
clone size: .

CDR3 DNA: TGTGCCAGCAGCGCCACAGGGAGCTCTGGAAACACCATATATTTT
CDR3 protein: CASSATGSSGNTIYF
J gene: TRBJ1-3
V gene: TRBV9
D gene: .
clone size: .

CDR3 DNA: TGTGCCAGCTCACTAGCGGGAGGCGGGGATGAGCAGTTCTTC
CDR3 protein: CASSLAGGGDEQFF
J gene: TRBJ2-1
V gene: TRBV7-3
D gene: TRBD2
clone size: few

CDR3 DNA: TGTGCCAGCAGCCCCTGGACTAGCGGGAGTTACAATGAGCAGTTCTTC
CDR3 protein: CASSPWTSGSYNEQFF
J gene: TRBJ2-1
V gene: TRBV5-4
D gene: TRBD2
clone size: .

CDR3 DNA: TGCGCCAGCAGCCAAGATCTGGGGCCCCTGACCGAGCAGTACTTC
CDR3 protein: CASSQDLGPLTEQYF
J gene: TRBJ2-7
V gene: TRBV4-3
D gene: .
clone size: once

CDR3 DNA: TGTGCCACCGAGGGGGCGGGCACAGATACGCAGTATTTT
CDR3 protein: CATEGAGTDTQYF
J gene: TRBJ2-3
V gene: TRBV27
D gene: TRBD1
clone size: .

CDR3 DNA: TGTGCCAGCAGCTTAGTCGCGGGGGACCGCACCGGGGAGCTGTTTTTT
CDR3 protein: CASSLVAGDRTGELFF
J gene: TRBJ2-2
V gene: TRBV11-3
D gene: TRBD2
clone size: .

CDR3 DNA: TGTGCCAGCAGCTCCCCCTCAGATACGCAGTATTTT
CDR3 protein: CASSSPSDTQYF
J gene: TRBJ2-3
V gene: TRBV11-2
D gene: .
clone size: .

CDR3 DNA: TGTGCCAGCAAGGCCGGGTCCGCAGATACGCAGTATTTT
CDR3 protein: CASKAGSADTQYF
J gene: TRBJ2-3
V gene: TRBV2
D gene: .
clone size: .

CDR3 DNA: TGCAGCGTCGCTTTCCGGCTGGCAGGGGGCGAGGGAGATGGCTACACCTTC
CDR3 protein: CSVAFRLAGGEGDGYTF
J gene: TRBJ1-2
V gene: TRBV29-1
D gene: TRBD1
clone size: .

CDR3 DNA: TGTGCCAGCAGCTTATTGGCTGCCAACACCGGGGAGCTGTTTTTT
CDR3 protein: CASSLLAANTGELFF
J gene: TRBJ2-2
V gene: TRBV7-9
D gene: .
clone size: .

CDR3 DNA: TGTGCCAGCAGTGGGACTAGGGGCACAGATACGCAGTATTTT
CDR3 protein: CASSGTRGTDTQYF
J gene: TRBJ2-3
V gene: TRBV28
D gene: TRBD2
clone size: .

CDR3 DNA: TGTGCCAGTAGACCCCCCGGACAGCAGCCCCAGCATTTT
CDR3 protein: CASRPPGQQPQHF
J gene: TRBJ1-5
V gene: TRBV19
D gene: .
clone size: .

CDR3 DNA: TGTGCCAGCAGCGGGGGGGAAGCGAGGCTGTTTTTT
CDR3 protein: CASSGGEARLFF
J gene: TRBJ2-2
V gene: TRBV7-2
D gene: TRBD2
clone size: .

CDR3 DNA: TGTGCCAGTACCAAAGGGGGTTCACCCCTCCACTTT
CDR3 protein: CASTKGGSPLHF
J gene: TRBJ1-6
V gene: TRBV19
D gene: .
clone size: .

CDR3 DNA: TGTGCCAGCAGGAACCCGGACAGACTTTATAATGGGGGCTACACCTTC
CDR3 protein: CASRNPDRLYNGGYTF
J gene: TRBJ1-2
V gene: TRBV27
D gene: .
clone size: .

CDR3 DNA: TGTGCCAGCAGTCCCCAGGGCCCCAATCAGCCCCAGCATTTT
CDR3 protein: CASSPQGPNQPQHF
J gene: TRBJ1-5
V gene: TRBV2
D gene: .
clone size: .

CDR3 DNA: TGTGCCAGCAGCTTGTTGGGTCAGGGGTACGTGAATGAGCAGTTCTTC
CDR3 protein: CASSLLGQGYVNEQFF
J gene: TRBJ2-1
V gene: TRBV5-6
D gene: .
clone size: .

CDR3 DNA: TGTGCCAGCAGTTCCCTAGGGACTAGCGGGGGCCAGGGGGAGACCCAGTACTTC
CDR3 protein: CASSSLGTSGGQGETQYF
J gene: TRBJ2-5
V gene: TRBV27
D gene: TRBD2
clone size: .

CDR3 DNA: TGTGCCAGCAGTTTACGTCCGTATCAGCCCCAGCATTTT
CDR3 protein: CASSLRPYQPQHF
J gene: TRBJ1-5
V gene: TRBV27
D gene: .
clone size: .

CDR3 DNA: TGTGCCAGCAGCTTGGCCACGGGGGTTCAAGAGACCCAGTACTTC
CDR3 protein: CASSLATGVQETQYF
J gene: TRBJ2-5
V gene: TRBV11-3
D gene: .
clone size: .

CDR3 DNA: TGTGCCAGCAGTTTATCGCGGAGGGTCTCCCCTGGGGCCAACGTCCTGACTTTC
CDR3 protein: CASSLSRRVSPGANVLTF
J gene: TRBJ2-6
V gene: TRBV27
D gene: .
clone size: .

CDR3 DNA: TGTGCCAGCAGTGAATCGGGACTAGCGTTTGAGACCCAGTACTTC
CDR3 protein: CASSESGLAFETQYF
J gene: TRBJ2-5
V gene: TRBV25-1
D gene: TRBD2
clone size: .

CDR3 DNA: TGTGCCAGCAGCTTAGCGTCGGCCGGGACAGGGGTTATGAACACTGAAGCTTTCTTT
CDR3 protein: CASSLASAGTGVMNTEAFF
J gene: TRBJ1-1
V gene: TRBV7-8
D gene: TRBD1
clone size: .

CDR3 DNA: TGTGCCAGCAGCCCCGGGACAGGGCCGAGCGGCTACACCTTC
CDR3 protein: CASSPGTGPSGYTF
J gene: TRBJ1-2
V gene: TRBV5-4
D gene: TRBD1
clone size: .

CDR3 DNA: TGTGCCAGCAGCTTATTCCGGGATATCGGTCTCGAGCAGTACTTC
CDR3 protein: CASSLFRDIGLEQYF
J gene: TRBJ2-7
V gene: TRBV7-2
D gene: .
clone size: .

CDR3 DNA: TGTGCCAGCAGAGTCGGGACTAGCCCAACCTACGAGCAGTACTTC
CDR3 protein: CASRVGTSPTYEQYF
J gene: TRBJ2-7
V gene: TRBV6-1
D gene: TRBD2
clone size: .

CDR3 DNA: TGTGCCAGCAGCCCTAGGGGGAGTTACGAGCAGTACTTC
CDR3 protein: CASSPRGSYEQYF
J gene: TRBJ2-7
V gene: TRBV7-9
D gene: .
clone size: .

CDR3 DNA: TGCGCCAGCAGCCAGACAGGGATCAAGGATGGGACCCAGTACTTC
CDR3 protein: CASSQTGIKDGTQYF
J gene: TRBJ2-5
V gene: TRBV5-1
D gene: TRBD1
clone size: .

CDR3 DNA: TGTGCCAGTAGGGAGGGAGGCACAGATACGCAGTATTTT
CDR3 protein: CASREGGTDTQYF
J gene: TRBJ2-3
V gene: TRBV19
D gene: .
clone size: .

CDR3 DNA: TGTGCCAGCAGCCCGATTGATGGCTCACCCCTCCACTTT
CDR3 protein: CASSPIDGSPLHF
J gene: TRBJ1-6
V gene: TRBV7-2
D gene: .
clone size: .

CDR3 DNA: TGCGCCAGCAGCCAGGACAGGGGAAGGGGAGAGACCCAGTACTTC
CDR3 protein: CASSQDRGRGETQYF
J gene: TRBJ2-5
V gene: TRBV4-1
D gene: TRBD1
clone size: .

CDR3 DNA: TGTGCCAGCAGTTACTCGGGACAGGGGCAAGACACTGAAGCTTTCTTT
CDR3 protein: CASSYSGQGQDTEAFF
J gene: TRBJ1-1
V gene: TRBV6-5
D gene: TRBD1
clone size: .

CDR3 DNA: TGTGCCAGCTGCCTTGAGAGGGCTGAGGGAGAGCAGTTCTTC
CDR3 protein: CASCLERAEGEQFF
J gene: TRBJ2-1
V gene: TRBV11-3
D gene: .
clone size: .

CDR3 DNA: TGTGCCAGCAGTTACGGGGGGGCCGGGGAGCTGTTTTTT
CDR3 protein: CASSYGGAGELFF
J gene: TRBJ2-2
V gene: TRBV27
D gene: TRBD2
clone size: .

CDR3 DNA: TGTGCCATCAGTGAGTCGCCTGGTGAACTAGCAATTAGCGAGCAGTACTTC
CDR3 protein: CAISESPGELAISEQYF
J gene: TRBJ2-7
V gene: TRBV10-3
D gene: .
clone size: .

CDR3 DNA: TGCGCCAGCCTGGGACAGGGGACACCCGGGGAGCTGTTTTTT
CDR3 protein: CASLGQGTPGELFF
J gene: TRBJ2-2
V gene: TRBV5-1
D gene: TRBD1
clone size: .

CDR3 DNA: TGTGCCAGCAGCTTAGAATCGACAGTCTATGGCAATCAGCCCCAGCATTTT
CDR3 protein: CASSLESTVYGNQPQHF
J gene: TRBJ1-5
V gene: TRBV7-2
D gene: .
clone size: .

CDR3 DNA: TGTGCCAGCAGCCAAGATGCGGGGGGGACCCCCTACGAGCAGTACTTC
CDR3 protein: CASSQDAGGTPYEQYF
J gene: TRBJ2-7
V gene: TRBV4-2
D gene: TRBD2
clone size: .

CDR3 DNA: TGTGCCAGCAGCTCAACAGGGGGGGGGACCTACGAGCAGTACTTC
CDR3 protein: CASSSTGGGTYEQYF
J gene: TRBJ2-7
V gene: TRBV5-4
D gene: .
clone size: .

CDR3 DNA: TGCGCCAGCAGCTTGGCGGCGGGAGACACCGGGGAGCTGTTTTTT
CDR3 protein: CASSLAAGDTGELFF
J gene: TRBJ2-2
V gene: TRBV5-1
D gene: TRBD2
clone size: .

CDR3 DNA: TGTGCCAGCTCACCAGGCCTAGCGGGGGGCCACGAGCAGTACTTC
CDR3 protein: CASSPGLAGGHEQYF
J gene: TRBJ2-7
V gene: TRBV18
D gene: TRBD2
clone size: .

CDR3 DNA: TGTGCCAGCCAGACAGGGTATGGCTACACCTTC
CDR3 protein: CASQTGYGYTF
J gene: TRBJ1-2
V gene: TRBV28
D gene: TRBD1
clone size: .

CDR3 DNA: TGCGCCAGCAGCCAAGATCGGCTAGCGGGAGTAGGGGGCGGGCAAGAGACCCAGTACTTC
CDR3 protein: CASSQDRLAGVGGGQETQYF
J gene: TRBJ2-5
V gene: TRBV4-3
D gene: TRBD2
clone size: .